This passage covers 5 T cell receptor beta chains from one sample sequenced in a study of T cells after yellow fever vaccination. A single record per CDR3 protein comes from TCRdb applying MiXCR to the 5' RACE reads. The table lists some 99,000 distinct CDR3 sequences, under 7% of them singletons. Sequenced material: CD8+ T cells sorted from PBMCs, taken 10 days after the yellow fever booster vaccination. The receptors derive from a man aged 18 to 29 who received the YFV17D yellow fever vaccine.

This clonotype turned up a few times. As DNA, the CDR3 is TGCGCCAGCAGCCAAGAGTGGGGCAGGCCCTACGAGCAGTACGTC. It translates to CASSQEWGRPYEQYV. The chain employs TRBV4-3 and TRBJ2-7; a possible D gene is TRBD1 (5 bases). The CDR3 runs 15 residues. The germline gives CDR1 LGHNA, CDR2 YSLEER. The V gene lost 0 bases and the J gene lost 2 bases, with 11 bases spanning the gap.

This clonotype was detected only a few times. The chain combines TRBV4-1 with TRBJ2-7; 8 bases fit TRBD2. Per the germline V gene, CDR1 is MGHRA and CDR2 is YSYEKL. The CDR3 spans 14 residues. The trim removed 5 bases at V and 2 bases at J, leaving 5 bases unmatched. The CDR3, as DNA: TGCGCCAGCAGCTCCACGGGAGGGGCCTACGAGCAGTACTTC. This encodes CASSSTGGAYEQYF.

This clonotype was observed a handful of times. The chain joins TRBV28 to TRBJ2-1; no clear D gene. Germline CDR1 is MDHEN and CDR2 is SYDVKM. Trimming shortened V by 4 bases and J by 7 bases, and 5 bases separated the two germline ends. The CDR3 runs to 11 residues. The CDR3 DNA is TGTGCCAGCAGTTATCCTAATGAGCAGTTCTTC. Translation: CASSYPNEQFF.

The table lists this clonotype with a few counts. The chain employs TRBV6-2 or TRBV6-3 and TRBJ2-3, with 9 positions matching TRBD1. The germline V gene has CDR1 MNHEY and CDR2 SVGEGT. V shed 6 bases, J shed 1 base, and the junction held 14 bases outside the gene matches. This CDR3 has 18 amino acids. The CDR3 nucleotides read TGTGCCAGCAGCCCCGGGACAGGGATTTTCCCCGGCACAGATACGCAGTATTTT. Residues: CASSPGTGIFPGTDTQYF.

This clonotype has only a few counts. The chain combines TRBV12-5 with TRBJ1-2; D uncertain. Germline CDR1 and CDR2: LGHNT and FRNRAP. The CDR3 loop spans 15 amino acids. With 0 bases removed from V and 3 bases from J, the gap between germline ends came to 11 bases. This CDR3 reads CASGLVGSPYYGYTF. The DNA for the CDR3 is TGTGCTAGTGGTTTGGTTGGCAGCCCCTACTATGGCTACACCTTC.